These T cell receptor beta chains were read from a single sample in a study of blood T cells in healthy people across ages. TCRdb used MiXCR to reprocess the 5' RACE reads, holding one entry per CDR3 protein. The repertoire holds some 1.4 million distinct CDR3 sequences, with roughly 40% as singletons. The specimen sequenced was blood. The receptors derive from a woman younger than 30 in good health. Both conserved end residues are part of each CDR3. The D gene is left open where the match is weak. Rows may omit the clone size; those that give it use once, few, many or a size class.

DNA: TGTGCCAGCAGCCAACGGACTAGCGGGAGGGCAGATGAGCAGTTCTTC
CDR3: CASSQRTSGRADEQFF
size: -
J: TRBJ2-1
V: TRBV3-1
D: TRBD2

DNA: TGTGCCAGCAGTGAATATGGACAGAGCTACGAGCAGTACTTC
CDR3: CASSEYGQSYEQYF
size: -
J: TRBJ2-7
V: TRBV25-1
D: -

DNA: TGTGCCAGCAGCCAAGTTGCACTAGCGGGAAGGAACCAAGAGACCCAGTACTTC
CDR3: CASSQVALAGRNQETQYF
size: few
J: TRBJ2-5
V: TRBV4-2
D: TRBD2

DNA: TGTGCCATCACTAGACAGACAAACACTGAAGCTTTCTTT
CDR3: CAITRQTNTEAFF
size: -
J: TRBJ1-1
V: TRBV10-3
D: -

DNA: TGCAGTGCGCAACCGGGACCGGCTAGGGATGAGCAGTTCTTC
CDR3: CSAQPGPARDEQFF
size: few
J: TRBJ2-1
V: TRBV20-1
D: -

DNA: TGTGCCAGCAGTTTAAGAGGCAGGGGGCGCGACACCGGGGAGCTGTTTTTT
CDR3: CASSLRGRGRDTGELFF
size: few
J: TRBJ2-2
V: TRBV12-3/TRBV12-4
D: TRBD1

DNA: TGCGCCAGCAGCTTGGCGGGAGGGTCATCGGCCAACGTCCTGACTTTC
CDR3: CASSLAGGSSANVLTF
size: -
J: TRBJ2-6
V: TRBV5-1
D: TRBD2

DNA: TGTGCCAGCACCCAGACTAGCGGGGCATCCTACGAGCAGTACTTC
CDR3: CASTQTSGASYEQYF
size: -
J: TRBJ2-7
V: TRBV6-5
D: TRBD2

DNA: TGCAGCGCCGATCGACAGGGTTCGTATGGCTACACCTTC
CDR3: CSADRQGSYGYTF
size: -
J: TRBJ1-2
V: TRBV29-1
D: TRBD1

DNA: TGTGCCAGCAGTGACCGCAGGGGCCCCCAGTTAAACATTCAGTACTTC
CDR3: CASSDRRGPQLNIQYF
size: -
J: TRBJ2-4
V: TRBV6-1
D: -

DNA: TGTGCCAGCAGTCGGGGACAGGGGAACGAGCAGTACTTC
CDR3: CASSRGQGNEQYF
size: few
J: TRBJ2-7
V: TRBV27
D: TRBD1

DNA: TGTGCCAGCAGCTTATGGGCTAGCGAGGCAGTGTTCTTC
CDR3: CASSLWASEAVFF
size: -
J: TRBJ2-1
V: TRBV11-2
D: -

DNA: TGCAGTGCTAGTCGGGGGCGCCGGGGCTATGGCTACACCTTC
CDR3: CSASRGRRGYGYTF
size: -
J: TRBJ1-2
V: TRBV20-1
D: -

DNA: TGTGCCAGCAGTCAAAGACAGGGCCGAAGCTCCTACGAGCAGTACTTC
CDR3: CASSQRQGRSSYEQYF
size: few
J: TRBJ2-7
V: TRBV12-3/TRBV12-4
D: TRBD1

DNA: TGTGCCTCCGGATACTCGGGCACCGGGGAGCTGTTTTTT
CDR3: CASGYSGTGELFF
size: -
J: TRBJ2-2
V: TRBV7-3
D: -

DNA: TGCGCCAGCAGCTTGGGCCTCCTTTCGACTGTCAATGAGCAGTTCTTC
CDR3: CASSLGLLSTVNEQFF
size: -
J: TRBJ2-1
V: TRBV5-1
D: -

DNA: TGTGCCAGCTCACCATCCCAGGGTCAGGGCTATGGCTACACCTTC
CDR3: CASSPSQGQGYGYTF
size: few
J: TRBJ1-2
V: TRBV18
D: -

DNA: TGTGCCAGCAGTTACTTACTCGAGGCGGGGGGCAGCACAGATACGCAGTATTTT
CDR3: CASSYLLEAGGSTDTQYF
size: -
J: TRBJ2-3
V: TRBV6-2/TRBV6-3
D: TRBD2

DNA: TGTGCCAGCAGCCGGGTGGCCCAAGAGACCCAGTACTTC
CDR3: CASSRVAQETQYF
size: -
J: TRBJ2-5
V: TRBV7-6
D: -

DNA: TGTGCCAGCAGTTACAATCCAGGGGGCGAAGGCTACACCTTC
CDR3: CASSYNPGGEGYTF
size: -
J: TRBJ1-2
V: TRBV6-5
D: TRBD1

DNA: TGTGCCAGACCTAATAACGGGCAGCGACGCACAGATACGCAGTATTTT
CDR3: CARPNNGQRRTDTQYF
size: few
J: TRBJ2-3
V: TRBV25-1
D: -

DNA: TGTGCCAGCACCAGGGGGGATATTGTCTATGGCTACACCTTC
CDR3: CASTRGDIVYGYTF
size: few
J: TRBJ1-2
V: TRBV28
D: TRBD1

DNA: TGTGCCAGCAAGGGACAGAGCGGGGGCTACACCTTC
CDR3: CASKGQSGGYTF
size: once
J: TRBJ1-2
V: TRBV6-1
D: TRBD1

DNA: TGCAGTGCTAGGGGGCACACTGAAGCTTTCTTT
CDR3: CSARGHTEAFF
size: -
J: TRBJ1-1
V: TRBV20-1
D: -

DNA: TGTGCCACCCGGGACAGGTACAATGAGCAGTTCTTC
CDR3: CATRDRYNEQFF
size: few
J: TRBJ2-1
V: TRBV2
D: TRBD1

DNA: TGTGCCAGCAGTCCAGACAGGGGGCGGGAGTACGAGCAGTACTTC
CDR3: CASSPDRGREYEQYF
size: -
J: TRBJ2-7
V: TRBV28
D: TRBD1

DNA: TGTGCCAGCAGTTACGTTGAAGGGTCGAACACTGAAGCTTTCTTT
CDR3: CASSYVEGSNTEAFF
size: few
J: TRBJ1-1
V: TRBV6-5
D: -

DNA: TGTGCCAGCAGCCAAGAGGAGGCTAGCGGTCGTGGCGAGCAGTACTTC
CDR3: CASSQEEASGRGEQYF
size: few
J: TRBJ2-7
V: TRBV3-1
D: TRBD2

DNA: TGTGCCGCGAGAGGGGGCACAGGTACGCAGTATTTT
CDR3: CAARGGTGTQYF
size: few
J: TRBJ2-3
V: TRBV10-3
D: TRBD1

DNA: TGCAGTGCCGTTAGGGGGGGGGAGTATTTCTTCCAAGAGACCCAGTACTTC
CDR3: CSAVRGGEYFFQETQYF
size: few
J: TRBJ2-5
V: TRBV20-1
D: -

DNA: TGTGCCAGCAGTCTAGAGGCGAATTACAATGAGCAGTACTTC
CDR3: CASSLEANYNEQYF
size: -
J: TRBJ2-7
V: TRBV27
D: -

DNA: TGCAGTGCTAGAGAAGGGGCGAACACTGAAGCTTTCTTT
CDR3: CSAREGANTEAFF
size: -
J: TRBJ1-1
V: TRBV20-1
D: -

DNA: TGTGCCAGCAGCCGGCGTTTCGCGTTGAGCGGCAATGAGCAGTTCTTC
CDR3: CASSRRFALSGNEQFF
size: few
J: TRBJ2-1
V: TRBV12-3/TRBV12-4
D: -

DNA: TGTGCCAGCAGCTTTTCGTCCGGGGGCACCTACGAGCAGTACTTC
CDR3: CASSFSSGGTYEQYF
size: many
J: TRBJ2-7
V: TRBV7-2
D: -

DNA: TGTGCCAGCAGTTGCGGTGCTAACTATGGCTACACCTTC
CDR3: CASSCGANYGYTF
size: -
J: TRBJ1-2
V: TRBV12-3/TRBV12-4
D: -

DNA: TGCAGTGCTAGGCAAGACGTGACAGAGTTTAACACAGATACGCAGTATTTT
CDR3: CSARQDVTEFNTDTQYF
size: -
J: TRBJ2-3
V: TRBV20-1
D: -

DNA: TGCAGTGCTAGAGTGAGAGACAGGGCCTACGAGCAGTACTTC
CDR3: CSARVRDRAYEQYF
size: -
J: TRBJ2-7
V: TRBV20-1
D: TRBD1

DNA: TGCGCCAGCAGCCAACAGGACAGGGTCTCCTACGAGCAGTACTTC
CDR3: CASSQQDRVSYEQYF
size: -
J: TRBJ2-7
V: TRBV4-1
D: TRBD1

DNA: TGCAGTGCTACGAGGTGGTCAGGCGGTAATGAAAAACTGTTTTTT
CDR3: CSATRWSGGNEKLFF
size: few
J: TRBJ1-4
V: TRBV20-1
D: -

DNA: TGCAGCGTTGTTTCGGGGGGCACCAGAGCTTTCTTT
CDR3: CSVVSGGTRAFF
size: -
J: TRBJ1-1
V: TRBV29-1
D: -

DNA: TGTGCCAGCAGCCACGGGACATCTACGGAAGCTTTCTTT
CDR3: CASSHGTSTEAFF
size: few
J: TRBJ1-1
V: TRBV3-1
D: -

DNA: TGCAGTGCTGGCCCCGAACTAGCGGGAGGAATCTTAGAGACCCAGTACTTC
CDR3: CSAGPELAGGILETQYF
size: few
J: TRBJ2-5
V: TRBV20-1
D: TRBD2

DNA: TGTGCCAGCAGCGGGACTAGCGGAGGAGATACGCAGTATTTT
CDR3: CASSGTSGGDTQYF
size: many
J: TRBJ2-3
V: TRBV12-3/TRBV12-4
D: TRBD2

DNA: TGTGCCAGCAGTTCCTCAAGCGGGAGTTTTAACAATGAGCAGTACTTC
CDR3: CASSSSSGSFNNEQYF
size: once
J: TRBJ2-5
V: TRBV27
D: TRBD2

DNA: TGCAGTGCTAGAGAAACAGTCTCTGAAAAACTGTTTTTT
CDR3: CSARETVSEKLFF
size: -
J: TRBJ1-4
V: TRBV20-1
D: -

DNA: TGCAGCCCGACAGGGCTGAACACTGAAGCTTTCTTT
CDR3: CSPTGLNTEAFF
size: -
J: TRBJ1-1
V: TRBV20-1
D: TRBD1

DNA: TGCAGTGCTAGGCAGGGGGGCCCCTACAATGAGCAGTTCTTC
CDR3: CSARQGGPYNEQFF
size: -
J: TRBJ2-1
V: TRBV20-1
D: -

DNA: TGTGCCAGCAGCGACCAAGGGCTCGCAGAGACCCAGTACTTC
CDR3: CASSDQGLAETQYF
size: few
J: TRBJ2-5
V: TRBV9
D: -

DNA: TGCAGTGCTCAAACGGGACAGAACACAGATACGCAGTATTTT
CDR3: CSAQTGQNTDTQYF
size: -
J: TRBJ2-3
V: TRBV20-1
D: TRBD1

DNA: TGCAGTGCTAACTCCCGGACAGGGGCGGTCAATGAGCAGTTCTTC
CDR3: CSANSRTGAVNEQFF
size: -
J: TRBJ2-1
V: TRBV20-1
D: TRBD1

DNA: TGTGCCAGCAGCACAGGGAAAAACATTCAGTACTTC
CDR3: CASSTGKNIQYF
size: -
J: TRBJ2-4
V: TRBV5-5
D: -

DNA: TGTGCCACCAGTGCCCTGGACGGACAAAAAGAGACCCAGTACTTC
CDR3: CATSALDGQKETQYF
size: -
J: TRBJ2-5
V: TRBV24-1
D: -

DNA: TGTGCCAGCAGTGCTACGACTAGCGGGAATCTGGTGGGGCAAGAGACCCAGTACTTC
CDR3: CASSATTSGNLVGQETQYF
size: few
J: TRBJ2-5
V: TRBV6-1
D: TRBD2

DNA: TGTGCCGGCAGTCAAACTAGCGGGAACTACAATGAGCAGTACTTC
CDR3: CAGSQTSGNYNEQYF
size: -
J: TRBJ2-7
V: TRBV27
D: TRBD2

DNA: TGCAGTGCTAGAGATCCCAGCGGTCAGCCCCAGCATTTT
CDR3: CSARDPSGQPQHF
size: -
J: TRBJ1-5
V: TRBV20-1
D: -